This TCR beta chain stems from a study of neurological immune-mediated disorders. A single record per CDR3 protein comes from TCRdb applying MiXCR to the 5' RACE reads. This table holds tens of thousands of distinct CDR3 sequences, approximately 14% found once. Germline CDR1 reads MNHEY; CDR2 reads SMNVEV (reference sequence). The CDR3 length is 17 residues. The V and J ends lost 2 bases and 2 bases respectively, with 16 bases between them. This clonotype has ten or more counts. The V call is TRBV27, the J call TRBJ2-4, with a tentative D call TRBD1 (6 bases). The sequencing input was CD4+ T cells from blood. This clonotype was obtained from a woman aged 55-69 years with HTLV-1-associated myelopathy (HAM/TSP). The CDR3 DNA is TGTGCCAGCAGTTTAGGGTCCAGGGGACGAACCAAAAACATTCAGTACTTC. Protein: CASSLGSRGRTKNIQYF.